A single sample is the source of the 29 T cell receptor beta chains below, sequenced in a study of T cells in Graves' hyperthyroidism and ophthalmopathy. Regions amplified from RNA transcripts were the TCR beta CDR3 regions. TCR CDR3 regions were first amplified by RT-PCR with HTBI primers. From the multiplex PCR reads, TCRdb called clonotypes with MiXCR, one entry per CDR3 protein. The sample yields approximately 380,000 distinct CDR3 sequences, over 15% seen once. Sample: blood. Source of these receptors: a woman under 30 with Graves' hyperthyroidism.

This clonotype was recorded a few times. CDR3 residues: CASSAREWGVNYGYTF. The CDR3 nucleotides are TGTGCCAGCAGTGCCCGGGAGTGGGGGGTCAACTATGGCTACACCTTC. The chain is built from TRBV28 and TRBJ1-2, with TRBD1 as a possible D gene (5 bases). Germline loops: CDR1 MDHEN, CDR2 SYDVKM. The CDR3 is made up of 16 amino acids. The V gene lost 5 bases and the J gene lost 2 bases, with 18 bases spanning the gap.

The chain recombines TRBV7-2 with TRBJ2-5, with 8 bases matching TRBD2. The CDR3 is 15 residues long. Germline V gene sequence: CDR1 SGHTA, CDR2 FQGNSA. After removal of 1 base from V and 2 bases from J, the junction contained 3 bases not matched to a gene. In DNA form, the CDR3 reads TGTGCCAGCAGCTTAGGCCCGGGGGGGCAAGAGACCCAGTACTTC. Translating gives CASSLGPGGQETQYF. Based on the CDR3 plus reference TRBV7-2 and TRBJ2-5, the full variable domain is GAGVSQSPSNKVTEKGKDVELRCDPISGHTALYWYRQSLGQGLEFLIYFQGNSAPDKSGLPSDRFSAERTGGSVSTLTIQRTQQEDSAVYLCASSLGPGGQETQYFGPGTRLLVL.

In its sample, this clonotype was seen many times. The genes are TRBV10-2 and TRBJ1-2, with 7 bases identical to TRBD1. V trimming: 6 bases; J trimming: 4 bases; junction bases outside the gene matches: 5. Germline V lookup: CDR1 WSHSY, CDR2 SAAADI. This CDR3 comprises 13 residues. Written as DNA, the CDR3 is TGCGCCAGCAGGAATAGACAGGGCTATGGCTACACCTTC. The encoded protein is CASRNRQGYGYTF.

This clonotype was detected a few times. This rearrangement joins TRBV11-3 to TRBJ2-2; D possibly matches TRBD1 or TRBD2 (5 bases each). The CDR3 length is 13 residues. V was clipped by 2 bases and J by 6 bases, with 7 bases between them. CDR1 SGHNT and CDR2 YENEEA come from the germline V gene. The chain's CDR3 is CASSLRGPGELFF. The CDR3 DNA follows: TGTGCCAGCAGCTTACGGGGCCCCGGGGAGCTGTTTTTT.

This clonotype has a count of ten or more. The chain employs TRBV10-2 and TRBJ1-1; D ambiguous. The CDR3 runs 12 residues. V was cut by 2 bases and J by 4 bases, with 5 bases left in between. Germline CDR1 and CDR2: WSHSY and SAAADI. CDR3 sequence: CASSEIRTEAFF. The CDR3 DNA sequence: TGCGCCAGCAGTGAGATCCGCACTGAAGCTTTCTTT.

This clonotype was seen repeatedly, ten times or more. The gene calls are TRBV19 and TRBJ2-7; D may be TRBD1 (5 bases). The germline gives CDR1 LNHDA, CDR2 SQIVND (reference sequence). The CDR3 covers 14 residues. Trimming took off 5 bases at V and 2 bases at J, with 13 bases between the two ends. The CDR3 nucleotides read TGTGCCAGTAGTCGACAGCCTGAAACCTACGAGCAGTACTTC. It codes for CASSRQPETYEQYF.

There are many counts of this clonotype. V is TRBV2 and J is TRBJ2-2; 9 bases align to TRBD1. Per the germline V gene, CDR1 is SNHLY and CDR2 is FYNNEI. V was clipped by 7 bases and J by 7 bases; unmatched bases: 4. The CDR3 covers 13 residues. In nucleotides, the CDR3 is TGTGCCAGCACGGACAGGGGACTCGGGGAGCTGTTTTTT. This encodes CASTDRGLGELFF.

Regarding this clonotype: A much more abundant neighbour one base away suggests this may be a read error. The chain joins TRBV24-1 to TRBJ1-6; possibly TRBD1 for D (6 bases). This CDR3 region has 13 residues. Germline assignment: CDR1 KGHDR and CDR2 SFDVKD. V was trimmed by 5 bases and J by 10 bases, leaving 11 bases between them. As DNA, the CDR3 is TGTGCCACCAGTGTGGCAGGGGACTCACCCCTCCACTTT. This gives the protein CATSVAGDSPLHF.

This clonotype was detected ten times or more. V and J are TRBV6-1 and TRBJ1-3; possible D gene TRBD1, 6 bases. Trimming stripped 10 bases from V and 0 bases from J, with 13 bases between. Germline CDR1 MNHNS, CDR2 SASEGT. This CDR3 has 14 residues. CDR3 bases: TGTGCCACCAAACAGGGAATCTCTGGAAACACCATATATTTT. This translates into CATKQGISGNTIYF.

Of note for this clonotype: A much larger clonotype is one base distant, so this may be a read error. Since no conserved phenylalanine or tryptophan closes the CDR3, a read error is the likely cause. V is TRBV7-2 and J is TRBJ2-6; D gene ambiguous. V dropped 1 base and J dropped 0 bases, with 7 bases sitting between them. This CDR3 is built from 16 residues. Germline V gene data show CDR1 as SGHTA and CDR2 as FQGNSA. CDR3 nucleotides: TGTGCCAGCAGCTTAGGGCCGGGCTCTGGGGCCAACGTCCTGACTTTG. It translates to CASSLGPGSGANVLTL.

Regarding this clonotype: This may come from a read error, since a much larger clone is one base off. This sequence joins TRBV28 and TRBJ2-7; no clear D. V was cut by 4 bases and J by 7 bases, with 5 bases left in between. Germline CDR1 and CDR2: MDHEN and SYDVKM. The CDR3 spans 10 residues. CDR3 coding DNA: TGTGCCAGCAGTTACCGAGAGCAGTACTTC. It is translated as CASSYREQYF.

This clonotype occurred many times. The chain recombines TRBV10-3 with TRBJ1-1; no firm D call. From germline, CDR1 is ENHRY and CDR2 SYGVKD. The CDR3 has 13 residues. Trimming took off 4 bases at V and 1 base at J, with 7 bases between the two ends. The CDR3 loop reads CAISVVGNTEAFF. DNA of the CDR3: TGTGCCATCAGTGTCGTCGGGAACACTGAAGCTTTCTTT.

This clonotype was seen ten or more times. The chain links TRBV4-1 to TRBJ2-7; D might be TRBD1 (8 bases). CDR3 size: 15 residues. Germline CDR1 is MGHRA and CDR2 is YSYEKL. Deletions cut 6 bases from V and 3 bases from J, with 18 bases between. CDR3 amino acids: CASSHPGGQVYEQYF. The CDR3 DNA reads as TGCGCCAGCAGTCACCCGGGGGGACAGGTCTACGAGCAGTACTTC.

Details on this clonotype: The junction departs from the called germline gene at one end, perhaps through a read error. The chain uses TRBV27 and TRBJ1-2; TRBD1 matches at 7 bases. This CDR3 contains 13 residues. Germline lookup yields CDR1 MNHEY and CDR2 SMNVEV (reference sequence). The CDR3: CASSERRTGGYTF. The CDR3, as DNA: TGCGCCAGCAGTGAGAGACGGACAGGCGGCTACACCTTC.

This clonotype has just a few counts. The genes are TRBV7-9 and TRBJ2-2; D uncertain. CDR1 is SEHNR and CDR2 is FQNEAQ in the germline V gene (reference sequence). CDR3 size: 10 residues. V was trimmed by 10 bases and J by 5 bases, leaving 5 bases between them. CDR3 DNA sequence: TGTGCCACCGTGACCGGGGAGCTGTTTTTT. Translated: CATVTGELFF.

The table lists this clonotype with many counts. This chain joins TRBV11-2 and TRBJ2-3; TRBD2 matches 10 bases. Germline V gene data show CDR1 as SGHAT and CDR2 as FQNNGV. The CDR3 runs to 15 residues. With V trimmed by 1 base and J by 4 bases, 2 bases remained unmatched. In DNA, the CDR3 is TGTGCCAGCAGCTTAGTCCTAGCGGGGGCAGATACGCAGTATTTT. Protein product: CASSLVLAGADTQYF.

The chain recombines TRBV28 with TRBJ2-7; tentatively, D is TRBD2 (5 bases). Between the trimmed V and J ends, which lost 2 bases and 4 bases, there was a span of 15 bases. The length of the CDR3 is 15 residues. Germline CDR1 MDHEN, CDR2 SYDVKM. CDR3 bases: TGTGCCAGCAGTTTACATGCGGGTCCTTCTTACGAGCAGTACTTC. This codes for CASSLHAGPSYEQYF. The full variable domain, with the rest looked up from reference TRBV28 and TRBJ2-7, is DVKVTQSSRYLVKRTGEKVFLECVQDMDHENMFWYRQDPGLGLRLIYFSYDVKMKEKGDIPEGYSVSREKKERFSLILESASTNQTSMYLCASSLHAGPSYEQYFGPGTRLTVT.

This clonotype was recorded a few times. The V and J genes are TRBV5-1 and TRBJ2-1, with TRBD1 identical over 9 bases. V lost 1 base to trimming and J lost 5 bases; unmatched junction nucleotides: 4. CDR1 and CDR2 from the germline V gene are SGHRS and YFSETQ. The CDR3 runs to 15 residues. The CDR3 protein is CASSLTGGRDNEQFF. Written as DNA, the CDR3 is TGCGCCAGCAGCTTGACAGGGGGCCGGGACAATGAGCAGTTCTTC.

The chain joins TRBV29-1 to TRBJ1-2; TRBD1 might be the D (6 bases). CDR1 is SQVTM, CDR2 ANQGSEA, per germline. CDR3 size: 11 residues. Trimming shortened V by 7 bases and J by 5 bases, and 11 bases separated the two germline ends. The CDR3 bases are TGCAGCGGGGCGGGGGCTTATGGCTACACCTTC. This translates into CSGAGAYGYTF.

This clonotype came up a few times. Given a much more abundant clone one base away, this may be a read error. The chain is built from TRBV29-1 and TRBJ2-7; 7 bases match TRBD1. Germline-derived CDR1 and CDR2 are SQVTM and ANQGSEA. This CDR3 spans 16 amino acids. This chain's CDR3 is CSVEDLGGEEVDERYF. CDR3 DNA: TGCAGCGTTGAAGATCTAGGGGGCGAAGAGGTTGACGAGCGGTACTTC.

This clonotype came up many times. The chain employs TRBV3-1 and TRBJ2-2, with D hard to call. CDR1 is LGHDT, CDR2 YNNKEL, per germline (reference sequence). The CDR3 contains 11 residues. V was shortened by 1 base and J by 7 bases, with 1 base between the two germline ends. CDR3 region: CASSQVGELFF. CDR3 nucleotide sequence: TGTGCCAGCAGCCAAGTCGGGGAGCTGTTTTTT. Full variable domain (missing parts from reference TRBV3-1 and TRBJ2-2): DTAVSQTPKYLVTQMGNDKSIKCEQNLGHDTMYWYKQDSKKFLKIMFSYNNKELIINETVPNRFSPKSPDKAHLNLHINSLELGDSAVYFCASSQVGELFFGEGSRLTVL.

This chain joins TRBV28 and TRBJ1-5; TRBD1 aligns across 9 bases. The junction had 12 bases not matched to a gene; V was cut back by 6 bases and J by 3 bases. This CDR3 is built from 17 residues. In germline, CDR1 is MDHEN, CDR2 SYDVKM. The CDR3 is CASRHTPGTGYNQPQHF. The CDR3 nucleotides are TGTGCCAGCAGGCATACCCCCGGGACAGGGTACAATCAGCCCCAGCATTTT.

This chain links TRBV12-3 or TRBV12-4 with TRBJ2-2, with D tentatively TRBD1 (6 bases). The CDR3 length is 14 residues. Trimming took 3 bases from V and 6 from J, leaving 11 bases between them. CDR3 loop: CASSFWGRAGELFF. The DNA of the CDR3 is TGTGCCAGCAGTTTTTGGGGGCGGGCCGGGGAGCTGTTTTTT.

This clonotype was counted at least ten times. The chain recombines TRBV9 with TRBJ1-1, with a tentative D call TRBD1 (5 bases). Germline V gene sequence: CDR1 SGDLS, CDR2 YYNGEE. The CDR3 has 14 amino acids. The ends were cut back, 0 bases at V and 8 bases at J, with 14 bases in the middle. Written as DNA, the CDR3 is TGTGCCAGCAGCGTAGGAAGGACGAGGGACGAAGCTTTCTTT. Translation gives CASSVGRTRDEAFF.

This clonotype was seen at least ten times. The chain couples TRBV4-1 to TRBJ1-1, with TRBD1 as a possible D gene (5 bases). The CDR3 sequence is 13 residues long. Trimming shortened V by 4 bases and J by 5 bases, and 11 bases separated the two germline ends. Germline V gene lookup returns CDR1 MGHRA and CDR2 YSYEKL. CDR3 in DNA: TGCGCCAGCAGCCTACGGACAACAACTGAAGCTTTCTTT. It is translated as CASSLRTTTEAFF.

The chain uses TRBV6-1 and TRBJ1-2; D is uncertain. Germline CDR1 MNHNS, CDR2 SASEGT. The V gene lost 6 bases and the J gene lost 2 bases, with 16 bases spanning the gap. The length of the CDR3 is 15 residues. The CDR3 bases are TGTGCCAGCAGCCAGAATTTTGGAGGCAACTATGGCTACACCTTC. It translates to CASSQNFGGNYGYTF.

In this sample, this clonotype turned up many times. The V and J genes are TRBV28 and TRBJ2-7, with TRBD1 as a possible D gene (5 bases). V lost 4 bases to trimming and J lost 1 base, with 11 bases between them. The germline gives CDR1 MDHEN, CDR2 SYDVKM. The CDR3 is 14 residues long. The CDR3 loop is CASSSPQGSYEQYF. Written as DNA, the CDR3 is TGTGCCAGCAGTTCCCCGCAGGGATCCTACGAGCAGTACTTC.

This clonotype was recorded many times. V gene TRBV20-1 combines with J gene TRBJ2-5; no reliable D call. The V end was cut by 3 bases, the J end by 2 bases, with 7 bases between. CDR3 size: 12 residues. Germline CDR1 is DFQATT and CDR2 is SNEGSKA (reference sequence). The CDR3 DNA reads TGCAGTGCTAGTGTCAGTCAAGAGACCCAGTACTTC. This gives the protein CSASVSQETQYF.

This clonotype was seen at least ten times. The V gene is TRBV6-5, the J gene TRBJ1-2, with D tentatively TRBD1 (5 bases). The V gene lost 5 bases and the J gene lost 0 bases, with 13 bases spanning the gap. Germline CDR1 is MNHEY and CDR2 is SVGAGI. The CDR3 totals 15 residues. The CDR3 reads CASSPSGGTNYGYTF. CDR3 nucleotides: TGTGCCAGCAGTCCTAGCGGGGGGACTAACTATGGCTACACCTTC.